The 7 T cell receptor beta chains presented below share a single source sample, sequenced in a study of T cell changes during pregnancy in multiple sclerosis. Repertoires were generated with immunoSEQ multiplex PCR, while TCRdb's copy carries only in-frame clones and drops some. The sample includes more than 10,000 clones, around 88% seen only once; the top ten take 7% to 9%. The material was CD8+ T cells from peripheral blood mononuclear cells, obtained in the second trimester of pregnancy. The receptors derive from a female donor in good health, enrolled as a control in a pregnancy study.

The chain has TRBV29-1 and TRBJ2-5; 9 nucleotides line up with TRBD1. Germline values: CDR1 SQVTM, CDR2 ANQGSEA. This CDR3 comprises 14 residues. J gave up 3 bases and V 7 bases, and 9 bases lay outside the gene matches. In nucleotides, the CDR3 is TGCAGCGGGGATCCGGGACAGGGAAAAGAGACCCAGTACTTC. It codes for CSGDPGQGKETQYF.

The chain carries TRBV19 and TRBJ1-6, with D maybe TRBD1 (6 bases). Germline values: CDR1 LNHDA, CDR2 SQIVND (reference sequence). V lost 2 bases, J lost 7 bases, and 15 bases lay in between. The CDR3 consists of 16 residues. CDR3 residues: CASSIIYRVYNSPLHF. The DNA for the CDR3 is TGTGCCAGTAGTATAATATACAGGGTATACAATTCACCCCTCCACTTT.

In its sample, this clone was seen once. The J gene is TRBJ2-5, the V gene TRBV4-3, with D perhaps TRBD1 (6 bases). The length of the CDR3 is 15 residues. Trimming pared 1 base from V and 4 bases from J, leaving 13 bases between. Germline CDR1 LGHNA, CDR2 YSLEER. In DNA form, the CDR3 reads TGCGCCAGCAGCCAAGCCTATGGGGGCGCAGAGACCCAGTACTTC. Amino acids: CASSQAYGGAETQYF.

By share, this clone ranks as medium-sized (0.01 to 0.1%). The chain joins TRBV4-1 to TRBJ1-2; TRBD1 might be the D (6 bases). Germline CDR1 and CDR2: MGHRA and YSYEKL. V was clipped by 3 bases and J by 0 bases, with 23 bases between them. The CDR3 runs to 19 residues. The CDR3 DNA reads TGCGCCAGCAGCCAGCTCCAGGGGAGTGACATTAGAGCTAACTATGGCTACACCTTC. As protein: CASSQLQGSDIRANYGYTF.

The chain carries TRBV27 and TRBJ2-1; 10 bases map to TRBD2. Germline V gene lookup returns CDR1 MNHEY and CDR2 SMNVEV (reference sequence). The CDR3 covers 14 residues. The junction had 7 bases not matched to a gene; V was cut back by 10 bases and J by 4 bases. CDR3 DNA: TGTGCCACGCAACTAGCGGGGCCTTACAATGAGCAGTTCTTC. Its translation: CATQLAGPYNEQFF.

The CDR3: CTSSQRPKRRKETQYF. The CDR3 DNA is TGCACCAGCAGCCAACGCCCCAAGCGTAGGAAAGAGACCCAGTACTTC. The chain joins TRBV1 to TRBJ2-5; the table's TRBD2 call for D was not verified on the DNA. TRBV1 is a recognized pseudogene. This CDR3 comprises 16 residues.

This chain joins TRBV4-1 and TRBJ1-3, with TRBD1 matching over 7 bases. The CDR3 loop spans 16 amino acids. The junction had 10 bases not matched to a gene; V was cut back by 1 base and J by 7 bases. Looked up from germline, CDR1 is MGHRA and CDR2 is YSYEKL. The CDR3: CASSQASDRARNTIYF. For the CDR3, the DNA is TGCGCCAGCAGCCAAGCGTCCGACAGGGCCCGGAACACCATATATTTT.